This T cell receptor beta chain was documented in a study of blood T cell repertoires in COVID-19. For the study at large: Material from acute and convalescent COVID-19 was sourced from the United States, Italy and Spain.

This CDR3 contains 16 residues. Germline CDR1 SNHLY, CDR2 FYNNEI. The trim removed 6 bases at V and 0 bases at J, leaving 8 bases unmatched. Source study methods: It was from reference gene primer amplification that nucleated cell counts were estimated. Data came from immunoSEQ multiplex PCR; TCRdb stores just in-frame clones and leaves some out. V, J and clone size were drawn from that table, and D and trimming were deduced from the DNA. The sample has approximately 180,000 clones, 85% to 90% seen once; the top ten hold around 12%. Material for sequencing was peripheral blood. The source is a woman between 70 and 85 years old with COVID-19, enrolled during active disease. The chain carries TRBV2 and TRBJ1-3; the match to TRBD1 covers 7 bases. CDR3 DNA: TGTGCCAGCAGCGATAAACGGACAGGCTCTGGAAACACCATATATTTT. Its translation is CASSDKRTGSGNTIYF. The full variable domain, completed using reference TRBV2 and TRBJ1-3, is EPEVTQTPSHQVTQMGQEVILRCVPISNHLYFYWYRQILGQKVEFLVSFYNNEISEKSEIFDDQFSVERPDGSNFTLKIRSTKLEDSAMYFCASSDKRTGSGNTIYFGEGSWLTVV.